This TCR beta chain is from a study of T-cell reconstitution after alpha-beta-depleted transplantation in children. Unique molecular identifiers were built into the TCRbeta library. Each CDR3 protein gets one entry after TCRdb re-called the PCR reads with MiXCR. This table has some 100,000 distinct CDR3 sequences, about 14% appearing once. Germline V gives CDR1 SEHNR, CDR2 FQNEAQ (reference sequence). Deletions cut 8 bases from V and 4 bases from J, with 12 bases between. The CDR3 length is 13 residues. The chain carries TRBV7-9 and TRBJ1-3; D uncertain. Material: PBMCs, mostly from graft donor cells, obtained 180 days after TCRalphabeta/CD19-depleted stem cell transplant. This TCR was recovered from a male patient aged 2-15 years who had a stem cell transplant for acute lymphoblastic leukemia, so the T cells may come from the graft donor. The chain's CDR3 is CASGYFSGNTIYF. The CDR3 DNA reads as TGTGCCAGCGGGTATTTCTCGGGAAACACCATATATTTT.